This T cell receptor beta chain was sequenced during a study of cytomegalovirus exposure and HLA in healthy donors. Concerning this clone: Its cognate antigen is unknown.

The PCR contained 60 Vbeta and 13 Jbeta primers. This table comes from immunoSEQ multiplex PCR, and its TCRdb copy is limited to in-frame clones, with some not included. The sample includes 120,000 to 150,000 clones, 75% to 90% seen only once; the top ten take roughly 2.9%. Points from the study as a whole: Some TCR beta chains (about 170 of them) were listed as cytomegalovirus-associated. Of the V segments, some could not be distinguished, including TRBV6-2 and TRBV6-3, and were excluded. Most likely, a cluster of highly shared sequence variants arose as a sequencing artifact.

Germline CDR1 reads SEHNR; CDR2 reads FQNEAQ (reference sequence). The V and J ends lost 0 bases and 6 bases respectively, with 10 bases between them. The CDR3 consists of 14 residues. The material sequenced was PBMCs. The receptor was derived from a woman younger than 45 in good health and CMV-seronegative. V usage is TRBV7-9 and J usage is TRBJ2-3, with D perhaps TRBD2 (5 bases). The CDR3 region is CASSLAGVMDTQYF. CDR3 bases: TGTGCCAGCAGCTTAGCGGGAGTGATGGATACGCAGTATTTT.